A single sample gave rise to the 8 T cell receptor beta chains below, sequenced in a study of shared clonotypes between healthy human individuals. Measured with immunoSEQ multiplex PCR; TCRdb has only the in-frame clones, and not every one. This sample yields 600,000 to 750,000 clones, of which around 72% are seen a single time; around 2% belongs to the top ten. Material for sequencing was memory CD4+ T cells sorted from blood. Subset in this sample: CD45RA-negative fraction. The receptors were sampled from a woman in her twenties or thirties in good health.

CDR3 amino acids: CASGRQFVSGNTIYF. The CDR3 region has the DNA TGCGCCAGCGGGCGACAGTTCGTCTCTGGAAACACCATATATTTT. This rearrangement joins TRBV23-1 to TRBJ1-3, with D perhaps matching TRBD1 (5 bases). Being an ORF, TRBV23-1 has a function that is uncertain. The ends were cut back, 8 bases at V and 0 bases at J, with 14 bases in the middle. The CDR3 length is 15 residues.

This clone was picked up a small number of times. The rearrangement uses TRBV4-1 and TRBJ2-5; 9 positions agree with TRBD1. This CDR3 is 14 amino acids long. The germline gives CDR1 MGHRA, CDR2 YSYEKL. Trimming at V came to 5 bases and at J to 4 bases, leaving 5 bases not matched to a gene. The CDR3 nucleotides read TGCGCCAGCAGCACGAGGACAGGGGCAGAGACCCAGTACTTC. This codes for CASSTRTGAETQYF.

This chain links TRBV27 with TRBJ2-1; D remains unclear. Germline V gene data show CDR1 as MNHEY and CDR2 as SMNVEV (reference sequence). This CDR3 has 11 amino acids. V gave up 6 bases and J gave up 7 bases, with 7 bases separating them. The CDR3 loop is CASRSRNEQFF. CDR3 in DNA: TGTGCCAGCAGGTCCCGAAATGAGCAGTTCTTC.

V usage is TRBV18 and J usage is TRBJ2-5; no reliable D call. V was shortened by 6 bases and J by 1 base, with 6 bases between the two germline ends. The V gene's germline CDR1 is KGHSH and CDR2 LQKENI. The CDR3 has 12 amino acids. The CDR3 DNA is TGTGCCAGCTCTACAGCCCAAGAGACCCAGTACTTC. Its translation: CASSTAQETQYF.

This clone was detected a few times. The V gene is TRBV5-4, the J gene TRBJ2-7; 8 bases are shared with TRBD2. V gave up 5 bases and J gave up 3 bases; unmatched junction bases: 7. Germline CDR1 SGHNT, CDR2 YYREEE (reference sequence). The CDR3 length is 14 residues. The CDR3 DNA reads TGTGCCAGCAGTTCTCGGCGGGAGGTCTACGAGCAGTACTTC. It codes for CASSSRREVYEQYF.

The chain carries TRBV10-2 and TRBJ2-5; no clear D. Trimming stripped 4 bases from V and 4 bases from J, with 7 bases between. In germline, CDR1 is WSHSY, CDR2 SAAADI. The CDR3 sequence is 12 residues long. CDR3 DNA sequence: TGCGCCAGCAGTGCCGGACGAGAGACCCAGTACTTC. This translates into CASSAGRETQYF.

The chain uses TRBV30 and TRBJ2-4; 11 bases fit TRBD2. The V segment lost 0 bases and the J segment 0 bases; nucleotides outside the gene matches: 4. The CDR3 spans 17 residues. Germline CDR1 is GTSNPN and CDR2 is SVGIG (reference sequence). The CDR3, as DNA: TGTGCCTGGAGTGTAGGGACTAGCGGTCTAGCCAAAAACATTCAGTACTTC. Protein sequence: CAWSVGTSGLAKNIQYF.

The chain has TRBV2 and TRBJ1-5; the match to TRBD1 covers 7 bases. CDR1 is SNHLY, CDR2 FYNNEI, per germline. The trim removed 2 bases at V and 7 bases at J, leaving 8 bases unmatched. The CDR3 is made up of 15 amino acids. The CDR3, as DNA: TGTGCCAGCAGTGAACTTCAGCAGGGGGGCCAGCCCCAGCATTTT. Protein: CASSELQQGGQPQHF.